The 9 T cell receptor beta chains listed next were all sequenced from one sample in a study of Ad26.COV2.S vaccination and SARS-CoV-2 variants. The treatment denotes: 15 to 20 received Ad26.COV2.S at low or high dose, single or two shots; about 5 received placebo; per-sample allocation not given. The samples were gathered on day 63 after the first injection of vaccine or placebo. The table came from immunoSEQ multiplex PCR; TCRdb's copy has only in-frame clones and leaves some out. The profile shows some 390,000 clones, less than 90% of them singletons. The specimen comprised peripheral blood, sampled in a trial of Ad26.COV2.S vaccine versus placebo. Every receptor here comes from a person between 18 and 59 years old who received the Ad26.COV2.S COVID-19 vaccine or a placebo.

The chain is built from TRBV2 and TRBJ2-7, with no clear D. Germline V CDR1 and CDR2: SNHLY, FYNNEI. The ends were cut back, 2 bases at V and 12 bases at J, with 11 bases in the middle. The CDR3 has 11 amino acids. CDR3 nucleotide sequence: TGTGCCAGCAGTGAAATCGTGCTCGCGTACTTC. This encodes CASSEIVLAYF.

This chain joins TRBV11-2 and TRBJ2-7, with TRBD1 matching 9 bases. After removal of 0 bases from V and 2 bases from J, the junction contained 11 bases not matched to a gene. Germline CDR1 and CDR2: SGHAT and FQNNGV. The CDR3 runs 18 residues. The chain's CDR3 is CASSLDALFGTGPYEQYF. The CDR3 DNA is TGTGCCAGCAGCTTAGATGCCCTATTCGGGACAGGGCCCTACGAGCAGTACTTC.

The chain uses TRBV27 and TRBJ2-7; tentatively, D is TRBD2 (6 bases). Trimming removed 2 bases from V and 2 bases from J, with 10 bases in between. Looked up from germline, CDR1 is MNHEY and CDR2 is SMNVEV (reference sequence). This CDR3 comprises 14 residues. CDR3 amino acids: CASSLGGSPYEQYF. In nucleotides, the CDR3 is TGTGCCAGCAGTTTAGGAGGGTCCCCCTACGAGCAGTACTTC.

The rearrangement uses TRBV7-6 and TRBJ2-7; D is perhaps TRBD1 or TRBD2 (6 bases each). V was pared by 2 bases and J by 3 bases, with 14 bases between. The V gene's germline CDR1 is SGHVS and CDR2 FNYEAQ. The CDR3 has 15 amino acids. This CDR3 reads CASSLRGDTNYEQYF. The DNA of the CDR3 is TGTGCCAGCAGCTTAAGGGGGGACACGAACTACGAGCAGTACTTC. The complete variable domain, with remaining parts taken from reference TRBV7-6 and TRBJ2-7, reads GAGVSQSPRYKVTKRGQDVALRCDPISGHVSLYWYRQALGQGPEFLTYFNYEAQQDKSGLPNDRFSAERPEGSISTLTIQRTEQRDSAMYRCASSLRGDTNYEQYFGPGTRLTVT.

The V and J genes are TRBV7-9 and TRBJ2-1; TRBD2 matches at 9 bases. Germline-derived CDR1 and CDR2 are SEHNR and FQNEAQ (reference sequence). V shed 6 bases and J 8 bases; nucleotides not matched to a gene: 17. The CDR3 contains 17 residues. The CDR3 coding sequence is TGTGCCAGCAGACTCGAAGTATTAGCGGGGGTTGGGGATGAGCAGTTCTTC. Amino acid sequence: CASRLEVLAGVGDEQFF.

In its sample, this clone was seen a few times. The chain is built from TRBV2 and TRBJ1-5, with TRBD1 matching 9 bases. Germline loops: CDR1 SNHLY, CDR2 FYNNEI. The CDR3 is made up of 14 amino acids. The ends lost 6 bases at V and 6 bases at J; junction bases unmatched: 6. In DNA, the CDR3 is TGTGCCAGCAGCTACGACAGGGGGAGTCAGCCCCAGCATTTT. Translation gives CASSYDRGSQPQHF.

The chain carries TRBV2 and TRBJ2-1; D ambiguous. CDR3 length: 14 amino acids. CDR1 is SNHLY, CDR2 FYNNEI, per germline. Trimming removed 5 bases from V and 0 bases from J, with 8 bases in between. DNA of the CDR3: TGTGCCAGCAGTAGGGCGTACTCCTACAATGAGCAGTTCTTC. Its protein product is CASSRAYSYNEQFF.

V and J are TRBV5-1 and TRBJ1-4; D is perhaps TRBD1 (5 bases). Per germline, CDR1 SGHRS and CDR2 YFSETQ. Trimming removed 2 bases from V and 8 bases from J, with 13 bases in between. CDR3 length: 14 residues. The CDR3 region has the DNA TGCGCCAGCAGCTTTGGGGGAGGTGGAGAAAAACTGTTTTTT. Residues: CASSFGGGGEKLFF.

The chain combines TRBV7-2 with TRBJ1-5; D not certain. V was clipped by 4 bases and J by 7 bases, with 17 bases between them. Per the germline V gene, CDR1 is SGHTA and CDR2 is FQGNSA. CDR3 size: 15 residues. Written as DNA, the CDR3 is TGTGCCAGCAGCTCCGCCGGGCAAATGGGCCAGCCCCAGCATTTT. This codes for CASSSAGQMGQPQHF.